This T cell receptor (beta chain) was retrieved from a study of identical twins. V was shortened by 6 bases and J by 2 bases, with 6 bases between the two germline ends. The CDR3 has 12 residues. CDR1 MNHNS and CDR2 SASEGT come from the germline V gene. Donors were all healthy Caucasians. General observations from the study: Its conclusions, products of cross-sectional statistical analysis, did not come from following the same donors. Fewer insertions characterized abundant cord blood beta clonotypes, whereas memory repertoires showed none.

As regards this clonotype: The antigen is unknown.

Unique molecular identifiers were present on cDNA, and template switching added a universal primer site. TCRdb reanalysed the 5' RACE reads using MiXCR and keeps one entry per CDR3 protein. Among a few hundred thousand distinct CDR3 sequences listed, 7% to 9.5% were seen once. The receptor's source is a woman in her forties or fifties in good health. Sequenced input: naive T cells sorted from blood. The chain joins TRBV6-1 to TRBJ2-3, with unresolved D. DNA for the CDR3: TGTGCCAGCAGGGCCCTCACAGATACGCAGTATTTT. As protein: CASRALTDTQYF.